These T cell receptor beta chains were read from a single sample in a study of CD8 T cells in ankylosing spondylitis. One entry per CDR3 protein, called by TCRdb with MiXCR from the 5' RACE reads. The repertoire holds just over 300,000 distinct CDR3 sequences, with under 25% as singletons. The specimen sequenced was blood, either unsorted or a sorted T cell fraction (not recorded which). The receptors come from a female donor with ankylosing spondylitis or in good health (not recorded which). CDR3s include the opening cysteine and the closing phenylalanine or tryptophan. Each record gives: clone size, D gene, V gene, J gene, CDR3 protein, CDR3 DNA. The D gene is left open where the match is weak. Expanded clones are given a class, and other clones once, few, many or no size at all.

abundance: -; d_gene: -; v_gene: TRBV12-3/TRBV12-4; j_gene: TRBJ2-3; CDR3aa: CASSLALVDTQYF; CDR3nt: TGTGCCAGCAGTTTAGCGCTGGTTGATACGCAGTATTTT
abundance: -; d_gene: TRBD1; v_gene: TRBV5-5; j_gene: TRBJ1-2; CDR3aa: CASSFDRGQGYGYTF; CDR3nt: TGTGCCAGCAGCTTCGACAGGGGGCAAGGCTATGGCTACACCTTC
abundance: -; d_gene: TRBD2; v_gene: TRBV30; j_gene: TRBJ2-7; CDR3aa: CAWSTSSGSSYEQYF; CDR3nt: TGTGCCTGGAGTACATCTAGCGGGAGCTCCTACGAGCAGTACTTC
abundance: few; d_gene: -; v_gene: TRBV7-2; j_gene: TRBJ2-1; CDR3aa: CASSLVGVAGRNEQFF; CDR3nt: TGTGCCAGCAGCTTAGTCGGCGTGGCAGGCCGAAATGAGCAGTTCTTC
abundance: -; d_gene: -; v_gene: TRBV20-1; j_gene: TRBJ2-7; CDR3aa: CSAPRQGRQGGEQYF; CDR3nt: TGCAGTGCCCCGAGACAGGGAAGGCAGGGGGGCGAGCAGTACTTC
abundance: -; d_gene: -; v_gene: TRBV6-2/TRBV6-3; j_gene: TRBJ2-7; CDR3aa: CASSYTAYEQYF; CDR3nt: TGTGCCAGCAGTTACACCGCCTACGAGCAGTACTTC
abundance: few; d_gene: TRBD2; v_gene: TRBV6-1; j_gene: TRBJ2-1; CDR3aa: CASLAGLAGTSYNEQFF; CDR3nt: TGTGCCAGCCTAGCAGGACTAGCGGGAACCTCCTACAATGAGCAGTTCTTC
abundance: few; d_gene: TRBD2; v_gene: TRBV10-3; j_gene: TRBJ2-3; CDR3aa: CAISEPPLAESTDTQYF; CDR3nt: TGTGCCATCAGTGAGCCTCCACTAGCGGAGTCCACAGATACGCAGTATTTT
abundance: -; d_gene: TRBD2; v_gene: TRBV12-3/TRBV12-4; j_gene: TRBJ2-5; CDR3aa: CASSHQLAGETQYF; CDR3nt: TGTGCCAGCAGCCATCAACTAGCGGGAGAGACCCAGTACTTC
abundance: few; d_gene: -; v_gene: TRBV20-1; j_gene: TRBJ1-4; CDR3aa: CSARWQYNEKLFF; CDR3nt: TGCAGTGCTAGATGGCAGTATAATGAAAAACTGTTTTTT
abundance: -; d_gene: TRBD1; v_gene: TRBV28; j_gene: TRBJ1-5; CDR3aa: CASRGWTGDNQPQHF; CDR3nt: TGTGCCAGCAGGGGGTGGACAGGGGATAATCAGCCCCAGCATTTT
abundance: many; d_gene: -; v_gene: TRBV29-1; j_gene: TRBJ2-5; CDR3aa: CSVSPRLGETQYF; CDR3nt: TGCAGCGTCTCACCCCGACTGGGGGAGACCCAGTACTTC
abundance: few; d_gene: TRBD2; v_gene: TRBV4-3; j_gene: TRBJ2-7; CDR3aa: CASSQVLVAGYEQYF; CDR3nt: TGCGCCAGCAGCCAAGTTTTGGTAGCGGGCTACGAGCAGTACTTC
abundance: -; d_gene: -; v_gene: TRBV7-2; j_gene: TRBJ2-5; CDR3aa: CASSLDSSQETQYF; CDR3nt: TGTGCCAGCAGCTTAGATTCCAGCCAAGAGACCCAGTACTTC
abundance: -; d_gene: TRBD2; v_gene: TRBV7-6; j_gene: TRBJ2-7; CDR3aa: CASSLTIAGAEQYF; CDR3nt: TGTGCCAGCAGCTTAACAATAGCGGGAGCCGAGCAGTACTTC
abundance: few; d_gene: -; v_gene: TRBV28; j_gene: TRBJ1-5; CDR3aa: CASSPGGWHQPQHF; CDR3nt: TGTGCCAGCAGCCCGGGAGGGTGGCATCAGCCCCAGCATTTT
abundance: few; d_gene: -; v_gene: TRBV28; j_gene: TRBJ2-4; CDR3aa: CASSSHVRQNIQYF; CDR3nt: TGTGCCAGCAGTTCCCATGTGAGGCAAAACATTCAGTACTTC
abundance: -; d_gene: TRBD2; v_gene: TRBV28; j_gene: TRBJ2-5; CDR3aa: CASSSRGGRQETQYF; CDR3nt: TGTGCCAGCAGCTCTCGAGGCGGGAGGCAAGAGACCCAGTACTTC
abundance: few; d_gene: -; v_gene: TRBV7-7; j_gene: TRBJ2-3; CDR3aa: CASSLERGDTQYF; CDR3nt: TGTGCCAGCAGCTTAGAAAGAGGAGATACGCAGTATTTT
abundance: -; d_gene: -; v_gene: TRBV12-3/TRBV12-4; j_gene: TRBJ1-1; CDR3aa: CASSPPGGFGEAFF; CDR3nt: TGTGCCAGCAGCCCTCCTGGGGGATTCGGTGAAGCTTTCTTT
abundance: few; d_gene: TRBD1; v_gene: TRBV12-3/TRBV12-4; j_gene: TRBJ1-3; CDR3aa: CASRGTGEAGNTIYF; CDR3nt: TGTGCCAGCAGGGGGACAGGAGAAGCTGGAAACACCATATATTTT
abundance: -; d_gene: TRBD2; v_gene: TRBV4-3; j_gene: TRBJ2-2; CDR3aa: CASSQETSGRAIWTGELFF; CDR3nt: TGCGCCAGCAGCCAAGAGACTAGCGGGAGGGCCATATGGACCGGGGAGCTGTTTTTT
abundance: -; d_gene: -; v_gene: TRBV12-3/TRBV12-4; j_gene: TRBJ2-1; CDR3aa: CASSLRPSRNEQFF; CDR3nt: TGTGCCAGCAGTTTACGTCCTAGCCGGAATGAGCAGTTCTTC
abundance: -; d_gene: TRBD1; v_gene: TRBV27; j_gene: TRBJ2-7; CDR3aa: CASRPTGVFSEQYF; CDR3nt: TGTGCCAGCAGACCTACAGGGGTCTTTTCTGAGCAGTACTTC
abundance: few; d_gene: -; v_gene: TRBV20-1; j_gene: TRBJ1-1; CDR3aa: CSAPGRGFIMNTEAFF; CDR3nt: TGCAGTGCTCCGGGACGAGGGTTCATTATGAACACTGAAGCTTTCTTT
abundance: -; d_gene: -; v_gene: TRBV9; j_gene: TRBJ2-2; CDR3aa: CASSPIPRLIGTGELFF; CDR3nt: TGTGCCAGCAGCCCGATTCCTAGACTTATTGGGACCGGGGAGCTGTTTTTT
abundance: few; d_gene: TRBD1; v_gene: TRBV15; j_gene: TRBJ1-2; CDR3aa: CATSSGTGFYTF; CDR3nt: TGTGCCACCAGCAGTGGGACAGGGTTCTACACCTTC
abundance: few; d_gene: TRBD2; v_gene: TRBV10-3; j_gene: TRBJ2-1; CDR3aa: CAIKDSGSSYNEQFF; CDR3nt: TGTGCCATCAAAGATAGCGGGAGCTCCTACAATGAGCAGTTCTTC
abundance: -; d_gene: -; v_gene: TRBV6-1; j_gene: TRBJ2-7; CDR3aa: CATRPSNPDEQYF; CDR3nt: TGTGCCACCCGCCCTAGCAACCCGGACGAGCAGTACTTC
abundance: -; d_gene: TRBD2; v_gene: TRBV5-8; j_gene: TRBJ2-3; CDR3aa: CASSTGLAGLEDTQYF; CDR3nt: TGTGCCAGCAGCACGGGACTAGCGGGATTGGAAGATACGCAGTATTTT
abundance: few; d_gene: -; v_gene: TRBV5-1; j_gene: TRBJ2-7; CDR3aa: CASSLSAGTYEQYF; CDR3nt: TGCGCCAGCAGCCTCTCAGCGGGCACCTACGAGCAGTACTTC
abundance: -; d_gene: TRBD2; v_gene: TRBV24-1; j_gene: TRBJ2-1; CDR3aa: CATRPAGGNEQFF; CDR3nt: TGTGCCACCAGACCAGCGGGAGGGAATGAGCAGTTCTTC
abundance: many; d_gene: -; v_gene: TRBV12-3/TRBV12-4; j_gene: TRBJ1-5; CDR3aa: CASSFGGDQPQHF; CDR3nt: TGTGCCAGCAGTTTTGGGGGAGATCAGCCCCAGCATTTT
abundance: many; d_gene: -; v_gene: TRBV4-2; j_gene: TRBJ2-1; CDR3aa: CASSQDNPADEQFF; CDR3nt: TGTGCCAGCAGCCAAGATAACCCAGCAGATGAGCAGTTCTTC
abundance: few; d_gene: TRBD2; v_gene: TRBV27; j_gene: TRBJ2-3; CDR3aa: CASSLLGTTGGRPSDTQYF; CDR3nt: TGTGCCAGCAGTTTACTCGGGACTACGGGGGGGAGGCCATCAGATACGCAGTATTTT
abundance: once; d_gene: -; v_gene: TRBV2; j_gene: TRBJ1-5; CDR3aa: CASTRRHNQPQHF; CDR3nt: TGTGCCAGCACAAGACGGCACAATCAGCCCCAGCATTTT
abundance: -; d_gene: -; v_gene: TRBV29-1; j_gene: TRBJ1-2; CDR3aa: CSVAMGEDYGYTF; CDR3nt: TGCAGCGTTGCGATGGGGGAGGACTATGGCTACACCTTC
abundance: -; d_gene: -; v_gene: TRBV15; j_gene: TRBJ1-2; CDR3aa: CATSRDPGRYGYTF; CDR3nt: TGTGCCACCAGCAGAGATCCGGGGAGGTATGGCTACACCTTC
abundance: -; d_gene: TRBD2; v_gene: TRBV4-1; j_gene: TRBJ2-1; CDR3aa: CASSPTLRGVANLYNEQFF; CDR3nt: TGCGCCAGCAGCCCCACTCTACGGGGGGTGGCTAACCTCTACAATGAGCAGTTCTTC
abundance: -; d_gene: -; v_gene: TRBV10-3; j_gene: TRBJ2-4; CDR3aa: CATSEPKKTRENIQYF; CDR3nt: TGTGCCACCAGCGAGCCGAAGAAGACTCGAGAAAACATTCAGTACTTC
abundance: few; d_gene: TRBD1; v_gene: TRBV25-1; j_gene: TRBJ2-3; CDR3aa: CASSREQGAADTQYF; CDR3nt: TGTGCCAGCAGTCGGGAACAGGGGGCGGCAGATACGCAGTATTTT